These 32 T cell receptor beta chains originate from one sample sequenced in a study of identical twins. TCRdb recomputed calls from the 5' RACE reads with MiXCR, one row per CDR3 protein. Here the sample spans 1.5 million to 2 million distinct CDR3 sequences, about 32% being singletons. Sequenced input: cord blood. The source is a newborn girl in good health.

V usage is TRBV12-3 or TRBV12-4 and J usage is TRBJ1-2, with D unclear. The CDR3 runs to 12 residues. V shed 5 bases and J shed 8 bases, with 12 bases lying between them. This CDR3 reads CASSPSYQGYTF. The CDR3 DNA sequence: TGTGCCAGCAGTCCATCGTACCAGGGCTACACCTTC.

This clonotype was detected only a few times. The CDR3 coding sequence is TGTGCCAGCAGCCCCTTAGCGGGAGTCTATCATGAGCAGTTCTTC. This gives the protein CASSPLAGVYHEQFF. This rearrangement joins TRBV3-1 to TRBJ2-1; 9 bases are a match to TRBD2. This CDR3 is built from 15 residues. Germline V gene lookup returns CDR1 LGHDT and CDR2 YNNKEL (reference sequence). Trimming cost V 4 bases and J 8 bases; bases outside gene matches: 9.

This clonotype was seen only once. This could be a read error, since a much larger clone is one nucleotide away. The gene calls are TRBV6-6 and TRBJ2-1; D uncertain. V lost 0 bases and J lost 13, with 10 bases in between. The V gene's germline CDR1 is MNHNY and CDR2 SVGAGI (reference sequence). This CDR3 comprises 12 residues. The CDR3 sequence: CASSYSPETQFF. The DNA for the CDR3 is TGTGCCAGCAGTTACTCCCCAGAGACCCAGTTCTTC.

This clonotype has at least ten counts. V and J are TRBV20-1 and TRBJ2-1; TRBD2 matches 8 bases. Germline V lookup: CDR1 DFQATT, CDR2 SNEGSKA (reference sequence). The CDR3 covers 14 residues. The V segment lost 6 bases and the J segment 8 bases; nucleotides outside the gene matches: 12. The CDR3 DNA sequence: TGCAGTGCGCCCCGAAGGACTAGCAAAGATGAGCAGTTCTTC. This translates into CSAPRRTSKDEQFF.

This clonotype was seen more than once but under ten times. This chain uses TRBV4-1 with TRBJ1-5, with D unclear. Germline CDR1 and CDR2: MGHRA and YSYEKL. Trimming left V 0 bases short and J 4 bases short, with 13 bases between. The CDR3 has 16 amino acids. CDR3 region: CASSQEGSLGNQPQHF. DNA for the CDR3: TGCGCCAGCAGCCAAGAGGGGAGTTTGGGAAATCAGCCCCAGCATTTT.

This clonotype was recorded a few times. J is TRBJ1-5 and V is TRBV6-6; unclear D gene. The V and J ends lost 7 bases and 7 bases respectively, with 14 bases between them. This CDR3 is 13 amino acids long. Germline CDR1 and CDR2: MNHNY and SVGAGI (reference sequence). CDR3 DNA: TGTGCCAGCAATCGAACCGCCGGGCAGCCCCAGCATTTT. Amino acid sequence: CASNRTAGQPQHF.

The chain employs TRBV6-5 and TRBJ1-2; tentatively, D is TRBD1 (5 bases). The CDR3 contains 14 residues. From germline, CDR1 is MNHEY and CDR2 SVGAGI. The V end lost 0 bases, the J end lost 6 bases, and 11 bases lay between the germline ends. CDR3 coding DNA: TGTGCCAGCAGTTACTCCTCAGGGAACCATGGCTACACCTTC. This gives the protein CASSYSSGNHGYTF.

In its sample, this clonotype was seen many times. The chain is built from TRBV13 and TRBJ2-1; 9 bases match TRBD2. With V trimmed by 5 bases and J by 6 bases, 5 bases remained unmatched. Germline CDR1 reads PRHDT; CDR2 reads FYEKMQ (reference sequence). This CDR3 is 14 amino acids long. CDR3 residues: CASSEGTSFNEQFF. Here the CDR3 DNA reads TGTGCCAGCAGCGAGGGGACTAGCTTCAATGAGCAGTTCTTC.

In regard to this clonotype: Mismatch with germline at one junction end may stem from a read error. The J gene is TRBJ2-1, the V gene TRBV4-2, with D possibly being TRBD2 (6 bases). Germline-derived CDR1 and CDR2 are LGHNA and YNFKEQ. The CDR3 spans 17 residues. Written as DNA, the CDR3 is TGTGCCGGCAGCCCGGGGACTTGGGGTTATACCTACAATGAGCAGTTCTTC. Translated, it gives CAGSPGTWGYTYNEQFF.

The CDR3 DNA is TGTGCCACCAGTGATTTACCCGGGACAGGGGGCACCGGGGAGCTGTTTTTT. Translation: CATSDLPGTGGTGELFF. The chain is built from TRBV24-1 and TRBJ2-2; 11 bases match TRBD1. With 1 base clipped from V and 4 bases from J, the junction kept 4 bases outside the gene matches. Looked up from germline, CDR1 is KGHDR and CDR2 is SFDVKD. The CDR3 spans 17 residues.

Comment on this clonotype: Mismatch with germline at one junction end may stem from a read error. V is TRBV6-5 and J is TRBJ2-1; TRBD2 aligns across 9 bases. The CDR3 sequence is 10 residues long. Germline values: CDR1 MNHEY, CDR2 SVGAGI. The CDR3 DNA reads as TGTACCAGCGGGAGGAATGAGCAGTTCTTC. As protein: CTSGRNEQFF.

The V call is TRBV3-1, the J call TRBJ2-3, with D tentatively TRBD2 (5 bases). This CDR3 has 15 residues. From germline, CDR1 is LGHDT and CDR2 YNNKEL (reference sequence). Trimming pared 1 base from V and 2 bases from J, leaving 10 bases between. This chain's CDR3 is CASSQGKRTTDTQYF. The CDR3 DNA follows: TGTGCCAGCAGCCAAGGAAAGCGGACCACAGATACGCAGTATTTT.

The chain uses TRBV4-2 and TRBJ2-3; 8 bases align to TRBD2. Looked up from germline, CDR1 is LGHNA and CDR2 is YNFKEQ. This CDR3 has 16 amino acids. J lost 5 bases, V lost 4 bases, and 11 bases had no gene match. The CDR3 sequence is CASSPFGGAEGDTQYF. The CDR3 nucleotides are TGTGCCAGCAGCCCGTTCGGGGGGGCAGAGGGAGATACGCAGTATTTT.

The chain uses TRBV5-8 and TRBJ2-7; D unclear. The germline V and J ends were trimmed by 0 bases and 3 bases, with 13 bases remaining between them. The CDR3 totals 15 residues. The germline V gene has CDR1 SGHTS and CDR2 YDEGEE. The DNA of the CDR3 is TGTGCCAGCAGCTTGGAGCTAGGCAGTTACTACGAGCAGTACTTC. Its protein product is CASSLELGSYYEQYF.

The chain has TRBV10-3 and TRBJ1-1; TRBD1 agrees at 10 bases. The junction had 3 bases not matched to a gene; V was cut back by 4 bases and J by 4 bases. The CDR3 extends over 14 amino acids. Germline V lookup: CDR1 ENHRY, CDR2 SYGVKD. CDR3 residues: CAISATGGLTEAFF. CDR3 bases: TGTGCCATCAGTGCGACAGGGGGCCTCACTGAAGCTTTCTTT.

This clonotype has only a few counts. The rearrangement links TRBV21-1 to TRBJ1-2. TRBV21-1 is tagged as a pseudogene. This CDR3 is built from 15 residues. In DNA, the CDR3 is TGTGCCAGCAGCGTTCGGGAGGATCAGTCTCCGGGCTACACCTTC. Translation: CASSVREDQSPGYTF.

There are a few counts of this clonotype. This chain connects TRBV20-1 to TRBJ2-7; D is possibly TRBD1 (6 bases). V dropped 3 bases and J dropped 0 bases, with 12 bases sitting between them. The CDR3 runs 14 residues. Germline CDR1 reads DFQATT; CDR2 reads SNEGSKA (reference sequence). The CDR3 spells CSARGHWSSYEQYF. CDR3 nucleotide sequence: TGCAGTGCTAGGGGACATTGGAGCTCCTACGAGCAGTACTTC.

V usage is TRBV7-9 and J usage is TRBJ2-7; 11 bases are a match to TRBD1. Germline V gene sequence: CDR1 SEHNR, CDR2 FQNEAQ (reference sequence). V was pared by 4 bases and J by 3 bases, with 11 bases of the junction left unmatched. The CDR3 runs to 17 residues. As DNA, the CDR3 is TGTGCCAGCAGCTATGAGATCCTCGGGACAGGGGGCTACGAGCAGTACTTC. This sequence encodes CASSYEILGTGGYEQYF.

This clonotype was observed a few times. V is TRBV9 and J is TRBJ2-6, with 7 bases matching TRBD2. This CDR3 has 18 amino acids. CDR1 and CDR2 (germline): SGDLS, YYNGEE. The ends lost 0 bases at V and 4 bases at J; junction bases unmatched: 10. The CDR3 region has the DNA TGTGCCAGCAGCGTAGGACTGGCGGGAGTACCCGGGGCCAACGTCCTGACTTTC. Translated: CASSVGLAGVPGANVLTF.

Many counts were recorded for this clonotype. For the CDR3, the DNA is TGTGCCAGCAGGACTAGCCAAGAGACCCAGTACTTC. It yields the protein CASRTSQETQYF. V is TRBV6-1 and J is TRBJ2-5; D possibly corresponds to TRBD2 (6 bases). Germline V gene lookup returns CDR1 MNHNS and CDR2 SASEGT. V was trimmed by 6 bases and J by 1 base, leaving 6 bases between them. The CDR3 is made up of 12 amino acids.

This clonotype has only a few counts. This sequence joins TRBV10-3 and TRBJ2-7; D unclear. Trimming pared 3 bases from V and 3 bases from J, leaving 6 bases between. Germline V CDR1 and CDR2: ENHRY, SYGVKD. The CDR3 length is 12 residues. DNA for the CDR3: TGTGCCATCAGTGACGACGGCTACGAGCAGTACTTC. The encoded protein is CAISDDGYEQYF.

The chain combines TRBV6-1 with TRBJ2-3; D may be TRBD1 (6 bases). From germline, CDR1 is MNHNS and CDR2 SASEGT. This CDR3 contains 14 residues. V lost 4 bases, J lost 3 bases, and 11 bases lay in between. The CDR3 bases are TGTGCCAGCAGTGCCCCCAGGGGAACAGATACGCAGTATTTT. Translating it yields CASSAPRGTDTQYF.

This clonotype turned up a few times. This chain joins TRBV5-1 and TRBJ2-5, with D hard to call. Deletions cut 5 bases from V and 1 base from J, with 6 bases between. The length of the CDR3 is 12 residues. Germline lookup yields CDR1 SGHRS and CDR2 YFSETQ. In DNA, the CDR3 is TGCGCCAGCAGGGACGTCCAAGAGACCCAGTACTTC. Encoded protein: CASRDVQETQYF.

The chain links TRBV5-1 to TRBJ2-3; D may be TRBD2 (6 bases). The CDR3 is made up of 19 amino acids. With 7 bases removed from V and 0 bases from J, the gap between germline ends came to 27 bases. CDR1 is SGHRS, CDR2 YFSETQ, per germline. This CDR3 reads CASGIGVRADYYSTDTQYF. The CDR3 DNA reads as TGCGCCAGCGGTATAGGGGTAAGGGCGGACTACTATAGCACAGATACGCAGTATTTT.

As to this clonotype: One end of the junction is discordant with germline, which a read error may explain. The V call is TRBV25-1, the J call TRBJ2-1; 7 nucleotides line up with TRBD2. Germline values: CDR1 MGHDK, CDR2 SYGVNS. The CDR3 is 15 residues long. The CDR3 nucleotides are TGTGTCAGCAGCCGGGGGGTACGGGTGAACAATGAGCAGTTCTTC. The encoded protein is CVSSRGVRVNNEQFF. The entire variable domain, with the rest obtained from reference TRBV25-1 and TRBJ2-1, is as follows: EADIYQTPRYLVIGTGKKITLECSQTMGHDKMYWYQQDPGMELHLIHYSYGVNSTEKGDLSSESTVSRIRTEHFPLTLESARPSHTSQYLCVSSRGVRVNNEQFFGPGTRLTVL.

The J gene is TRBJ2-2, the V gene TRBV10-3, with D tentatively TRBD1 or TRBD2 (5 bases each). V was trimmed by 3 bases and J by 7 bases, leaving 21 bases between them. The CDR3 has 17 residues. Germline V gene lookup returns CDR1 ENHRY and CDR2 SYGVKD. This CDR3 is CAISDRTSTGNVGELFF. In DNA form, the CDR3 reads TGTGCCATCAGTGACCGGACATCTACGGGGAACGTCGGGGAGCTGTTTTTT.

The chain links TRBV11-2 to TRBJ2-5; 7 nucleotides agree with TRBD2. V lost 1 base, J lost 5 bases, and 7 bases stayed unmatched. The CDR3 sequence is 15 residues long. Germline CDR1 and CDR2: SGHAT and FQNNGV. The DNA of the CDR3 is TGTGCCAGCAGCTTAGGGACTAGGGAAGTCGAGACCCAGTACTTC. Its translation is CASSLGTREVETQYF.

Worth noting for this clonotype: The junction departs from germline at one end; a sequencing error may be responsible. The rearrangement uses TRBV28 and TRBJ2-4; D uncertain. The germline gives CDR1 MDHEN, CDR2 SYDVKM. The CDR3 runs to 15 residues. CDR3 bases: TGTGCCAGCAGTTTACCAGGACCGGTCAAAAGCATTCAGTACTTC. Residues: CASSLPGPVKSIQYF. The full variable domain, in which reference TRBV28 and TRBJ2-4 provide the parts outside the CDR3, is DVKVTQSSRYLVKRTGEKVFLECVQDMDHENMFWYRQDPGLGLRLIYFSYDVKMKEKGDIPEGYSVSREKKERFSLILESASTNQTSMYLCASSLPGPVKSIQYFGAGTRLSVL.

The chain is built from TRBV5-6 and TRBJ1-1; D ambiguous. Between the trimmed V and J ends, which lost 0 bases and 3 bases, there was a span of 9 bases. The CDR3 runs to 14 residues. Germline V gene data show CDR1 as SGHDT and CDR2 as YYEEEE. CDR3 region: CASSLGGSHTEAFF. The CDR3 nucleotides are TGTGCCAGCAGCTTGGGTGGTAGTCACACTGAAGCTTTCTTT.

This chain uses TRBV5-1 with TRBJ2-3; a weak D match, TRBD2 (6 bases). CDR1 is SGHRS, CDR2 YFSETQ, per germline. The V end lost 9 bases, the J end lost 6 bases, and 23 bases lay between the germline ends. The CDR3 loop spans 15 amino acids. CDR3 amino acids: CATTPTGRDGDTQYF. Written as DNA, the CDR3 is TGCGCCACCACTCCGACCGGGCGGGATGGGGATACGCAGTATTTT. The complete variable domain, with remaining parts taken from reference TRBV5-1 and TRBJ2-3, reads KAGVTQTPRYLIKTRGQQVTLSCSPISGHRSVSWYQQTPGQGLQFLFEYFSETQRNKGNFPGRFSGRQFSNSRSEMNVSTLELGDSALYLCATTPTGRDGDTQYFGPGTRLTVL.

This clonotype has only one observation. The chain recombines TRBV27 with TRBJ2-7; 8 nucleotides match TRBD2. The V gene's germline CDR1 is MNHEY and CDR2 SMNVEV (reference sequence). V lost 6 bases, J lost 7 bases, and 20 bases stayed unmatched. The CDR3 runs 17 residues. In DNA, the CDR3 is TGTGCCAGCAGACGACTTACTCGGGGACTAGTTGATGATGAGCAGTACTTC. This translates into CASRRLTRGLVDDEQYF.

This clonotype was detected only a few times. In DNA, the CDR3 is TGTGCCAGCAGCTTATGGAGAGTCACAGATACGCAGTATTTT. It is translated as CASSLWRVTDTQYF. This chain connects TRBV13 to TRBJ2-3; D is undetermined. CDR1 is PRHDT, CDR2 FYEKMQ, per germline (reference sequence). The V end was cut by 2 bases, the J end by 2 bases, with 8 bases between. This CDR3 has 14 residues.